The text below deals with one T cell receptor (beta chain). The germline CDR1 and CDR2 sequences are SGHVS and FNYEAQ. The CDR3 consists of 12 residues. V lost 3 bases and J 9 bases, leaving 9 bases between the germline ends. The authors' processing: Amplification of reference gene primers provided the estimated nucleated cell counts. Generated by immunoSEQ multiplex PCR, the TCRdb table keeps only in-frame clones and is missing some. From that table come the V and J calls and clone size; the DNA was used to work out D and trimming. The repertoire consists of hundreds of thousands of clones, with roughly nine tenths occurring once and the leading ten covering 1% to 1.3%. These data belong to a study of blood T cell repertoires in COVID-19. Study-wide background: COVID-19 samples, acute and convalescent, were from the United States, Italy and Spain. PBMCs, B-cell-depleted T cells, or T cells were the source of the cDNA or gDNA that made up the material.

Two consecutive negative NP/OP PCR tests, clearance, or resolved symptoms defined Cohort 3 recovery. The chain has TRBV7-6 and TRBJ2-1, with D uncertain. This clonotype originated in a man aged 30-40 years who had recovered from COVID-19. Sequenced sample: PBMCs or T cells enriched from blood (not recorded which). The CDR3 DNA follows: TGTGCCAGCAGCTTTGGTGCGCGTGAGCAGTTCTTC. Its protein is CASSFGAREQFF. Combining the CDR3 with reference TRBV7-6 and TRBJ2-1 gives the whole variable domain GAGVSQSPRYKVTKRGQDVALRCDPISGHVSLYWYRQALGQGPEFLTYFNYEAQQDKSGLPNDRFSAERPEGSISTLTIQRTEQRDSAMYRCASSFGAREQFFGPGTRLTVL.